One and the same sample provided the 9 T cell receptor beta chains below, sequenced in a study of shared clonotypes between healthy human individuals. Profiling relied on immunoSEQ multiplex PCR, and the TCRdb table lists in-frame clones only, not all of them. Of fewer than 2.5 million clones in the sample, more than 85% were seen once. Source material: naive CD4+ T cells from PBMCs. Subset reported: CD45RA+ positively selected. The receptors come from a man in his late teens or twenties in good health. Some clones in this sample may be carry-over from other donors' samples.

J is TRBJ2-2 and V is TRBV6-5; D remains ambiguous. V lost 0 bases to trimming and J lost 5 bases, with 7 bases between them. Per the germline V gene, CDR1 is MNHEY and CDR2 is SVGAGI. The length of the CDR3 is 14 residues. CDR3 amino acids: CASSYSYRTGELFF. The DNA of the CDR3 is TGTGCCAGCAGTTACTCGTACAGAACCGGGGAGCTGTTTTTT.

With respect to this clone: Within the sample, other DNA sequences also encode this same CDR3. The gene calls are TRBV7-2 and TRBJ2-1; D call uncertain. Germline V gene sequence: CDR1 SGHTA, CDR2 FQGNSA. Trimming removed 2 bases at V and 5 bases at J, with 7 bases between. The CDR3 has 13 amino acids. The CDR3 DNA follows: TGTGCCAGCAGCTTATCACGGAACAATGAGCAGTTCTTC. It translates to CASSLSRNNEQFF.

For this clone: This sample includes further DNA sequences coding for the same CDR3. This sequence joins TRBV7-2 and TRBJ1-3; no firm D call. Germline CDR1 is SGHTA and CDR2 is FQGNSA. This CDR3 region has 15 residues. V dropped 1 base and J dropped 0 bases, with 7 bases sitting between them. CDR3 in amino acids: CASSLDRGSGNTIYF. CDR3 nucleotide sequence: TGTGCCAGCAGCTTAGATCGGGGCTCTGGAAACACCATATATTTT.

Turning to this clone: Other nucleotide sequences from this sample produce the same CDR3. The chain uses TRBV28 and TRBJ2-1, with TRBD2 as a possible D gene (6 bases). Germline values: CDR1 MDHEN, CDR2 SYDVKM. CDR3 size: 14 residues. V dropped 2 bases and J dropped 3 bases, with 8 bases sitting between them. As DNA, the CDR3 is TGTGCCAGCAGTTTAGGGGGGAACTACAATGAGCAGTTCTTC. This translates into CASSLGGNYNEQFF.

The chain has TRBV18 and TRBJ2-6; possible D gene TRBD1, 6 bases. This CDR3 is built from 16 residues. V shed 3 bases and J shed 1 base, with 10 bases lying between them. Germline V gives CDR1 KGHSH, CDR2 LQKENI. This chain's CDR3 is CASSPDRWSGANVLTF. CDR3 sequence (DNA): TGTGCCAGCTCACCCGACAGGTGGTCTGGGGCCAACGTCCTGACTTTC.

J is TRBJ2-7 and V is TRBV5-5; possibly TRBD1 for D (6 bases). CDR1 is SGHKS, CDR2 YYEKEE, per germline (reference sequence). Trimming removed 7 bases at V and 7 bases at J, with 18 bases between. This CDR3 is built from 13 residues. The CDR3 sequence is CASQQPRGWEQYF. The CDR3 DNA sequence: TGTGCCAGCCAACAGCCAAGGGGGTGGGAGCAGTACTTC.

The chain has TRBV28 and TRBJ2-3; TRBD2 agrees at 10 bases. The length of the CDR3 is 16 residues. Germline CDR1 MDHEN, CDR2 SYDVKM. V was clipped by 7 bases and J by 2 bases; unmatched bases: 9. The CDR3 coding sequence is TGTGCCAGCACGTCGGCGACTAGCGGGTTCACAGATACGCAGTATTTT. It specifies CASTSATSGFTDTQYF.

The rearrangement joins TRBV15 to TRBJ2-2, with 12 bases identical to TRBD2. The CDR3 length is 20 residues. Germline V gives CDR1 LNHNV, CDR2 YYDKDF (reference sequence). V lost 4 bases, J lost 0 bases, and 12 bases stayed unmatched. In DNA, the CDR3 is TGTGCCACCAGCACCTACCTGGGGGCTAGCGGGAGGGCGAACACCGGGGAGCTGTTTTTT. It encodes CATSTYLGASGRANTGELFF.

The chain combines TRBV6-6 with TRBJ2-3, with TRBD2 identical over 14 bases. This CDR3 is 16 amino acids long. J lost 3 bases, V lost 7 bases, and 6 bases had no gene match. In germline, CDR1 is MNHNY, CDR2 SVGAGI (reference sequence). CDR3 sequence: CASMGTSGSRTDTQYF. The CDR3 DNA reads TGTGCCAGCATGGGGACTAGCGGGAGTAGGACAGATACGCAGTATTTT.